This T cell receptor (beta chain) originates from a study of T-cell reconstitution after alpha-beta-depleted transplantation in children. Preparing the TCRbeta library involved the use of unique molecular identifiers. TCRdb itself ran the PCR reads through MiXCR, one entry per CDR3 protein. The table has 450,000 to 600,000 distinct CDR3 sequences, approximately 29% seen once. This clonotype was detected a few times. This TCR was sampled from a human donor who donated a stem cell graft to a child with aplastic anemia. This specimen consisted of PBMCs from the stem cell graft donor, obtained from the stem cell graft.

The CDR3 nucleotides are TGCAGCGTTGTGGGGACTAGCGGCAGAGGGTCCTACAATGAGCAGTTCTTC. This translates into CSVVGTSGRGSYNEQFF. The J gene is TRBJ2-1, the V gene TRBV29-1; 11 bases match TRBD2. Germline CDR1 is SQVTM and CDR2 is ANQGSEA. The CDR3 runs 17 residues. V trimming: 4 bases; J trimming: 1 base; junction bases outside the gene matches: 9.